This passage covers 14 T cell receptor beta chains from one sample sequenced in a study of blood T cells in healthy people across ages. Alongside a J-beta primer mix, a sample-barcoded 5' primer served in a second PCR lasting about 6 to 11 cycles. TCRdb re-analysed the 5' RACE reads in MiXCR, keeping a single row per CDR3 protein. The data hold hundreds of thousands of distinct CDR3 sequences, with 52% observed a single time. Material for sequencing was blood. All receptors derive from an elderly woman in good health.

The gene calls are TRBV15 and TRBJ2-7; 7 nucleotides match TRBD1. CDR1 and CDR2 (germline): LNHNV, YYDKDF (reference sequence). The CDR3 length is 14 residues. V lost 3 bases and J lost 3; bases outside the gene matches: 5. The CDR3 loop is CATSSRTGLYEQYF. In DNA form, the CDR3 reads TGTGCCACCAGCAGCAGGACAGGACTCTACGAGCAGTACTTC.

This clonotype was detected a few times. This sequence joins TRBV5-5 and TRBJ1-5; D might be TRBD1 (5 bases). Trimming left V 1 base short and J 4 bases short, with 9 bases between. The CDR3 length is 14 residues. Germline loops: CDR1 SGHKS, CDR2 YYEKEE (reference sequence). CDR3 sequence: CASSLTGMNQPQHF. In nucleotides, the CDR3 is TGTGCCAGCAGCTTGACAGGAATGAATCAGCCCCAGCATTTT.

V gene TRBV9 combines with J gene TRBJ1-2; a possible D gene is TRBD1 (5 bases). The CDR3 runs 16 residues. Per germline, CDR1 SGDLS and CDR2 YYNGEE. V was clipped by 0 bases and J by 2 bases, with 14 bases between them. In nucleotides, the CDR3 is TGTGCCAGCAGCGTAGCGCTCCGGGGGGGAAACTATGGCTACACCTTC. Translating it yields CASSVALRGGNYGYTF.

This clonotype was seen more than once but under ten times. This chain joins TRBV6-1 and TRBJ2-7; D uncertain. The CDR3 covers 13 residues. Between the trimmed V and J ends, which lost 3 bases and 3 bases, there was a span of 9 bases. Germline V CDR1 and CDR2: MNHNS, SASEGT. This CDR3 reads CASSEWTGYEQYF. In DNA form, the CDR3 reads TGTGCCAGCAGTGAGTGGACCGGCTACGAGCAGTACTTC.

In this sample, this clonotype turned up a few times. The chain combines TRBV15 with TRBJ2-1; the match to TRBD2 covers 7 bases. Unmatched junction bases numbered 16, after V lost 5 bases and J lost 6 bases. This CDR3 spans 17 amino acids. The V gene's germline CDR1 is LNHNV and CDR2 YYDKDF (reference sequence). The CDR3 DNA follows: TGTGCCACCAGCCGCTACAGGAGCGGGACGGGCTCCAATGAGCAGTTCTTC. This translates into CATSRYRSGTGSNEQFF. Combining the CDR3 with reference TRBV15 and TRBJ2-1 gives the whole variable domain DAMVIQNPRYQVTQFGKPVTLSCSQTLNHNVMYWYQQKSSQAPKLLFHYYDKDFNNEADTPDNFQSRRPNTSFCFLDIRSPGLGDTAMYLCATSRYRSGTGSNEQFFGPGTRLTVL.

A note on this clonotype: With a much larger clone just one base away, this may be a read error. The chain couples TRBV5-1 to TRBJ2-1; no definite D call. The germline gives CDR1 SGHRS, CDR2 YFSETQ. This CDR3 comprises 15 residues. The CDR3 reads CASSLDGDSYSEQFF. The DNA for the CDR3 is TGCGCCAGCAGCTTGGATGGTGACTCCTACAGTGAGCAGTTCTTC.

V gene TRBV27 combines with J gene TRBJ2-7, with 14 bases matching TRBD2. Germline CDR1 and CDR2: MNHEY and SMNVEV (reference sequence). The length of the CDR3 is 17 residues. V lost 5 bases and J lost 7; bases outside the gene matches: 13. Here the CDR3 reads CASSPGAGLAGDWEQYF. CDR3 sequence (DNA): TGTGCCAGCAGTCCTGGGGCGGGACTAGCGGGAGATTGGGAGCAGTACTTC.

The chain joins TRBV20-1 to TRBJ2-1; D gene uncertain. The CDR3 covers 12 residues. In germline, CDR1 is DFQATT, CDR2 SNEGSKA (reference sequence). V lost 4 bases and J lost 6, with 10 bases in between. The CDR3 DNA reads as TGCAGTGCTAAGTCTATATCCAATGAGCAGTTCTTC. The encoded protein is CSAKSISNEQFF.

This clonotype was seen at least ten times. The chain recombines TRBV3-1 with TRBJ2-7; no firm D call. The CDR3 runs 14 residues. V was cut by 2 bases and J by 3 bases, with 11 bases left in between. Germline V lookup: CDR1 LGHDT, CDR2 YNNKEL (reference sequence). This CDR3 is CASSQYTGRYEQYF. The CDR3 DNA is TGTGCCAGCAGCCAATATACGGGTCGCTACGAGCAGTACTTC.

V gene TRBV6-1 combines with J gene TRBJ2-3; 11 bases line up with TRBD2. Germline CDR1 MNHNS, CDR2 SASEGT. This CDR3 is 15 amino acids long. V lost 11 bases and J lost 4; bases outside the gene matches: 11. CDR3 sequence (DNA): TGTGCCGGAGGGACTAGCGGCCTTTCGGCAGATACGCAGTATTTT. It codes for CAGGTSGLSADTQYF.

The rearrangement uses TRBV6-5 and TRBJ1-1; D gene ambiguous. The CDR3 has 18 residues. V lost 6 bases, J lost 1 base, and 24 bases lay in between. Germline V gene data show CDR1 as MNHEY and CDR2 as SVGAGI. The CDR3, as DNA: TGTGCCAGCAGGTACGATTCCGCTCCCCGGTTTGGGAACACTGAAGCTTTCTTT. Translating it yields CASRYDSAPRFGNTEAFF.

This clonotype was seen a single time. The chain couples TRBV5-1 to TRBJ1-1; 8 bases line up with TRBD1. CDR3 size: 17 residues. Trimming took 0 bases from V and 1 from J; bases not matched to a gene: 8. Germline assignment: CDR1 SGHRS and CDR2 YFSETQ. CDR3: CASSLEGQGFGNTEAFF. CDR3 sequence (DNA): TGCGCCAGCAGCTTGGAAGGACAGGGTTTTGGGAACACTGAAGCTTTCTTT.

This clonotype is a singleton in its sample. One junction end does not reproduce the germline sequence, and a read error may be involved. Written as DNA, the CDR3 is TGCGCCAGCAGCTTGGTTCTAGAGGTAGAGACCCCGTACTTC. Its translation: CASSLVLEVETPYF. The chain joins TRBV5-1 to TRBJ2-5; D not resolved. In germline, CDR1 is SGHRS, CDR2 YFSETQ. CDR3 size: 14 residues.

Many counts were recorded for this clonotype. The rearrangement links TRBV7-8 to TRBJ2-5; D call uncertain. V lost 4 bases to trimming and J lost 5 bases, with 8 bases between them. Germline-derived CDR1 and CDR2 are SGHVS and FQNEAQ. The CDR3 totals 12 residues. The CDR3 here is CASSSVVETQYF. The CDR3 bases are TGTGCCAGCAGCTCCGTCGTGGAGACCCAGTACTTC.